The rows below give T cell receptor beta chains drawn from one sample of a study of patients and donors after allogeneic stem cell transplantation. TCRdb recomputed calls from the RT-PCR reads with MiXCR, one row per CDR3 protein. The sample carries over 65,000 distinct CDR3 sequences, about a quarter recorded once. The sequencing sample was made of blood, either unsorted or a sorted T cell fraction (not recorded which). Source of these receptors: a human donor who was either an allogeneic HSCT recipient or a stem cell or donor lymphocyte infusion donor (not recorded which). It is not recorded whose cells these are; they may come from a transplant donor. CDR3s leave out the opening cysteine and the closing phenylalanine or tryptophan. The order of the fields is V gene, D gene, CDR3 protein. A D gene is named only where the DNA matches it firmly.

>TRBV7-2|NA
ASSPGGTDTQY
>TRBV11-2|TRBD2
ASRQTSGSSYNEQF
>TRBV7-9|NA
ASSPHRTENIQY
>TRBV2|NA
ASTQDSNQPQH
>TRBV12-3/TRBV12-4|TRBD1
ASSKLRQGSEAF
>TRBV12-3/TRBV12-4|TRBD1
ASRSGGAGNTIY
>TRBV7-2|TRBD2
ASSLEAGVLGELF
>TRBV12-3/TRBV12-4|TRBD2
ASSLDSSGGAAQY
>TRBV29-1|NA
SVEEVQGQPQH
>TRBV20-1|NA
SAIRGATVYEQY
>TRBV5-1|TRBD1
ASSLEQGANYGYT
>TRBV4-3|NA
ASSQDHFLRGSYGYT
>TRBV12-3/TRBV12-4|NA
ASLGAGAYEQY
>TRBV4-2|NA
ASSQEGYNSPLH
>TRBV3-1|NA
ASSQGSTTNEKLF
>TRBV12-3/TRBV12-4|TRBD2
ASSLSGRVSYEQY
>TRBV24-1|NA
ATSDQYEQY
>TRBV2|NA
ASSSGTAYGYT
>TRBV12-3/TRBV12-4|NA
ASSLTMRSSGANVLT
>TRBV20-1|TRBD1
SARAPRDSKNIQY
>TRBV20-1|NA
SARGTSNEQY
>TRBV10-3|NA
AISDVTGREAF
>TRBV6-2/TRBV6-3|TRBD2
ASNNWREPLNEQF
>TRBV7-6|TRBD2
ASSPGTSVATDTQY
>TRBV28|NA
ASSLRQSEQY
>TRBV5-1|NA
ASSLDQRTYNEQF
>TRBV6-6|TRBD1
ASSYVWTGLPGEAF
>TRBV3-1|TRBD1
ASSQDWRTGISYNEQF
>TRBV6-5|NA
ASSYDLLTSGNTIY
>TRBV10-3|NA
AAGGGIQETQY
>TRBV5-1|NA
ASSPAQGVDEQY
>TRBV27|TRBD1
ASSPGGGTEAF
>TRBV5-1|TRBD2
ASRDYSTDTQY
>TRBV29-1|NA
SVEASTDTQY
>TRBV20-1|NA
SARDLVPRHYT
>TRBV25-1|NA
ASRLSSYNEQF
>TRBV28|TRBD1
ASSSSGTGNQPQH
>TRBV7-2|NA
ASSLKALSGNTIY
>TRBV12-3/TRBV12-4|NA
ASSLSPDSTEAF
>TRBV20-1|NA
SARPGAVDEQF
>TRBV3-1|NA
ASSHTYGYT